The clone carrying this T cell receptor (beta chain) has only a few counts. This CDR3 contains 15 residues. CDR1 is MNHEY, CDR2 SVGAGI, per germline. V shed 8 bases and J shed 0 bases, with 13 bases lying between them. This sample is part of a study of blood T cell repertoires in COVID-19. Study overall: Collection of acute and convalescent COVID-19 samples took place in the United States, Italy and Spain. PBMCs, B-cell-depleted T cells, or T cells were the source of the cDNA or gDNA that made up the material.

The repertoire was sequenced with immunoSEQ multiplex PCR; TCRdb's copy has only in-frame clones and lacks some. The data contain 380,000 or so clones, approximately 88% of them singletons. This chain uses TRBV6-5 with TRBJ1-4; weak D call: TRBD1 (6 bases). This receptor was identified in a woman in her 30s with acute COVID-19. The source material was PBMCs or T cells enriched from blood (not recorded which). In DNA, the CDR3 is TGTGCCAGCCGCCGGGACACTCCAACTAATGAAAAACTGTTTTTT. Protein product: CASRRDTPTNEKLFF.